These T cell receptor beta chains were read from a single sample in a study of shared clonotypes between healthy human individuals. Only in-frame clones appear in the TCRdb table, and some are missing; sequencing was by immunoSEQ multiplex PCR. The sample lists about 2.1 million clones, over 85% occurring once. The sample comprised naive CD8+ T cells from PBMCs. The receptors here all came from a man younger than 35 in good health. Some clones in this sample may be carry-over from other donors' samples. The CDR3 runs from the conserved cysteine through the conserved F or W. The D gene is left open where the match is weak. The size of a clone is reported for some rows only, either as once, few or many, or as a class for expanded clones.

.,TRBV11-2,once,TRBJ2-7,CASSHGYEQYF,TGTGCCAGCAGCCACGGCTACGAGCAGTACTTC
.,TRBV9,.,TRBJ1-2,CASSVGMGPIWYGYTF,TGTGCCAGCAGCGTAGGAATGGGACCTATTTGGTATGGCTACACCTTC
.,TRBV7-8,.,TRBJ2-5,CASSFPAVGETQYF,TGTGCCAGCAGCTTCCCGGCTGTGGGAGAGACCCAGTACTTC
.,TRBV19,.,TRBJ1-2,CATLGIGDGYTF,TGTGCCACCTTGGGGATAGGAGATGGCTACACCTTC
TRBD1,TRBV28,.,TRBJ2-5,CASRDRVQETQYF,TGTGCCAGCCGCGACAGGGTCCAAGAGACCCAGTACTTC
TRBD2,TRBV9,.,TRBJ2-1,CASSPGLAGTNEQFF,TGTGCCAGCAGTCCGGGACTAGCGGGGACCAATGAGCAGTTCTTC
.,TRBV14,once,TRBJ2-7,CASSQGRRGASSYEQYF,TGTGCCAGCAGCCAAGGCCGGCGCGGCGCAAGCTCCTACGAGCAGTACTTC
TRBD1,TRBV27,.,TRBJ1-3,CASSPLSPTGTGNTIYF,TGTGCCAGCAGTCCCCTTTCTCCGACAGGGACTGGAAACACCATATATTTT
.,TRBV7-9,.,TRBJ1-1,CASSLVLNTEAFF,TGTGCCAGCAGCTTAGTTTTGAACACTGAAGCTTTCTTT
.,TRBV19,.,TRBJ2-2,CASSPIRTSAGELFF,TGTGCCAGTAGTCCTATCCGAACCTCGGCCGGGGAGCTGTTTTTT
.,TRBV9,.,TRBJ2-3,CASSVEGGTLGTDTQYF,TGTGCCAGCAGCGTAGAAGGGGGGACACTCGGCACAGATACGCAGTATTTT
.,TRBV19,once,TRBJ2-7,CASRSTGNEQYF,TGTGCCAGTAGATCGACAGGTAACGAGCAGTACTTC
.,TRBV13,.,TRBJ1-2,CASSLFVGAGYTF,TGTGCCAGCAGCTTATTTGTGGGGGCGGGCTACACCTTC
.,TRBV6-1,.,TRBJ2-7,CASSEGVSYEQYF,TGTGCCAGCAGTGAAGGGGTTTCCTACGAGCAGTACTTC
TRBD2,TRBV10-2,.,TRBJ2-1,CASSEWTSRPYNEQFF,TGCGCCAGCAGTGAATGGACTAGCAGGCCCTACAATGAGCAGTTCTTC
TRBD2,TRBV28,.,TRBJ2-5,CASVKTGGFLEQYF,TGTGCCAGCGTGAAGACCGGGGGGTTTTTGGAGCAGTACTTC
.,TRBV29-1,.,TRBJ2-1,CSVRFEGNEQFF,TGCAGCGTTCGCTTCGAAGGCAATGAGCAGTTCTTC
TRBD2,TRBV18,.,TRBJ2-1,CASSPPLAGALSSYNEQFF,TGTGCCAGCTCACCACCGTTAGCGGGAGCCCTATCCTCCTACAATGAGCAGTTCTTC
.,TRBV18,.,TRBJ1-1,CASSPGRVNTEAFF,TGTGCCAGCTCACCGGGCAGGGTGAACACTGAAGCTTTCTTT
.,TRBV5-5,.,TRBJ2-2,CASSFWDTTGELFF,TGTGCCAGCAGCTTCTGGGACACTACCGGGGAGCTGTTTTTT
.,TRBV9,few,TRBJ1-1,CASSTWNTEAFF,TGTGCCAGCAGCACATGGAACACTGAAGCTTTCTTT
TRBD1,TRBV10-3,.,TRBJ2-5,CAIRSGTGGRETQYF,TGTGCCATCAGGTCCGGGACAGGGGGCCGGGAGACCCAGTACTTC
.,TRBV7-2,.,TRBJ2-1,CASSPRPFGNEQFF,TGTGCCAGCAGCCCCAGACCCTTTGGCAATGAGCAGTTCTTC
TRBD1,TRBV5-4,.,TRBJ1-1,CASSWGTGEDTEAFF,TGTGCCAGCAGCTGGGGGACAGGGGAGGACACTGAAGCTTTCTTT
.,TRBV9,.,TRBJ2-3,CASSFPREAGTDTQYF,TGTGCCAGCAGCTTCCCCAGAGAGGCCGGCACAGATACGCAGTATTTT
.,TRBV27,.,TRBJ1-2,CASSSGPRTSGYTF,TGTGCCAGCAGTTCGGGACCCCGGACGAGTGGCTACACCTTC
.,TRBV27,.,TRBJ2-7,CASSSPRTGAYEQYF,TGTGCCAGCAGTTCCCCACGGACGGGAGCCTACGAGCAGTACTTC
.,TRBV28,once,TRBJ2-2,CASERIMNTGELFF,TGTGCCAGCGAACGCATCATGAACACCGGGGAGCTGTTTTTT
.,TRBV19,.,TRBJ1-2,CASSIDRGTYGYTF,TGTGCCAGTAGTATAGACCGAGGAACCTATGGCTACACCTTC
.,TRBV6-5,.,TRBJ2-7,CASSSPAGVVYEQYF,TGTGCCAGCAGCTCGCCCGCCGGGGTCGTCTACGAGCAGTACTTC
.,TRBV15,.,TRBJ1-1,CATSSTGRGTEAFF,TGTGCCACCAGCAGCACAGGGAGGGGCACTGAAGCTTTCTTT
.,TRBV5-1,.,TRBJ1-1,CASSSGGTEAFF,TGCGCCAGCAGCTCGGGTGGGACTGAAGCTTTCTTT
.,TRBV6-1,.,TRBJ2-7,CASRGIGTEGYEQYF,TGTGCCAGCAGAGGCATAGGGACCGAAGGCTACGAGCAGTACTTC
.,TRBV29-1,.,TRBJ2-7,CSVLGAVPYEQYF,TGCAGCGTGCTGGGGGCCGTCCCCTACGAGCAGTACTTC
.,TRBV19,once,TRBJ1-1,CASSIGTSTRIGNTEAFF,TGTGCCAGTAGTATAGGTACGTCAACGAGGATCGGGAACACTGAAGCTTTCTTT
TRBD1,TRBV11-2,.,TRBJ1-1,CASSLGRPQGGNTEAFF,TGTGCCAGCAGCTTAGGCCGGCCCCAGGGGGGGAACACTGAAGCTTTCTTT
TRBD1,TRBV28,.,TRBJ2-7,CASSLNYGQGEYYEQYF,TGTGCCAGCAGTCTGAACTATGGACAGGGGGAGTACTACGAGCAGTACTTC
.,TRBV4-3,.,TRBJ2-1,CASSQDPQGRDEQFF,TGCGCCAGCAGCCAAGATCCCCAAGGGCGGGATGAGCAGTTCTTC
.,TRBV7-9,once,TRBJ2-7,CASSPQAVRVMNEQYF,TGTGCCAGCAGCCCCCAGGCGGTCCGGGTGATGAACGAGCAGTACTTC
TRBD1,TRBV10-2,.,TRBJ1-1,CASRGTGGDTEAFF,TGCGCCAGCAGGGGGACAGGTGGGGACACTGAAGCTTTCTTT
.,TRBV19,once,TRBJ2-3,CASSIVRPSSTDTQYF,TGTGCCAGTAGTATAGTTAGACCGTCAAGCACAGATACGCAGTATTTT
.,TRBV9,.,TRBJ1-3,CASSPLGGHSGNTIYF,TGTGCCAGCAGCCCATTGGGGGGGCACTCTGGAAACACCATATATTTT
.,TRBV7-6,.,TRBJ2-1,CASSLLGAGSSYNEQFF,TGTGCCAGCAGTCTCCTCGGGGCGGGGAGCTCCTACAATGAGCAGTTCTTC
.,TRBV28,.,TRBJ2-1,CASSLFQGYNEQFF,TGTGCCAGCAGTTTATTTCAGGGCTACAATGAGCAGTTCTTC
TRBD1,TRBV19,.,TRBJ1-2,CATQDRAQIQPHNYGYTF,TGTGCCACCCAAGACAGGGCCCAAATCCAGCCTCATAACTATGGCTACACCTTC
.,TRBV29-1,.,TRBJ2-7,CSVAAPRQDEQYF,TGCAGCGTTGCAGCTCCCCGGCAGGACGAGCAGTACTTC
.,TRBV5-1,.,TRBJ1-1,CASTPSEVMNTEAFF,TGCGCCAGCACTCCTTCGGAGGTAATGAACACTGAAGCTTTCTTT
.,TRBV19,.,TRBJ1-2,CASGGAQGYTF,TGTGCCAGCGGGGGGGCGCAGGGCTACACCTTC
.,TRBV4-3,.,TRBJ2-1,CASSQDAGLNEQFF,TGCGCCAGCAGCCAAGATGCCGGCCTCAATGAGCAGTTCTTC
TRBD2,TRBV9,.,TRBJ2-2,CASSVVLAGGPNTGELFF,TGTGCCAGCAGCGTAGTACTAGCGGGAGGGCCGAACACCGGGGAGCTGTTTTTT
.,TRBV7-9,.,TRBJ1-1,CASSRLTTPEAFF,TGTGCCAGCAGCCGACTTACGACGCCTGAAGCTTTCTTT
.,TRBV19,.,TRBJ2-2,CASSIGANTGELFF,TGTGCCAGTAGTATCGGTGCGAACACCGGGGAGCTGTTTTTT
.,TRBV10-2,.,TRBJ1-1,CASSVLVMNTEAFF,TGCGCCAGCAGTGTATTGGTTATGAACACTGAAGCTTTCTTT
.,TRBV5-8,.,TRBJ1-2,CASSLFLVNGYTF,TGTGCCAGCAGCTTGTTTCTCGTGAATGGCTACACCTTC
.,TRBV25-1,.,TRBJ2-7,CASSGNRATRPEQYF,TGTGCCAGCAGTGGGAACAGGGCCACCAGGCCCGAGCAGTACTTC
.,TRBV30,.,TRBJ2-1,CAWQRDYREKAYNEQFF,TGTGCCTGGCAAAGGGACTACAGGGAGAAGGCCTACAATGAGCAGTTCTTC
TRBD1,TRBV25-1,.,TRBJ2-1,CASSLGTDSFF,TGTGCCAGCAGTCTCGGGACAGATTCATTCTTC